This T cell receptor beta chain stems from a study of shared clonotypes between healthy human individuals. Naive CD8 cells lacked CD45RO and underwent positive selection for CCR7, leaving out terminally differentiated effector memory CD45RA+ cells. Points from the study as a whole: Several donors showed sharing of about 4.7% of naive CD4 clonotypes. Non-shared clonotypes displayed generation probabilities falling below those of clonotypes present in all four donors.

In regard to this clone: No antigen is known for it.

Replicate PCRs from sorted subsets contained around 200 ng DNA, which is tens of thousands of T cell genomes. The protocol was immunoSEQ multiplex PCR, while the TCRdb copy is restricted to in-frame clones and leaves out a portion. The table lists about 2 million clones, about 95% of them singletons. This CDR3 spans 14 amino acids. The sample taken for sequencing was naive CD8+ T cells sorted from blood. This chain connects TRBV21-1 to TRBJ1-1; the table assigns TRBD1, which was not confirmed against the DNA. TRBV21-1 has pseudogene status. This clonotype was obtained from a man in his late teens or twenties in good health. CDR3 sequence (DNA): TGTGCCCCCCCGGACAGGGCGATGAACACTGAAGCTTTCTTT. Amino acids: CAPPDRAMNTEAFF.